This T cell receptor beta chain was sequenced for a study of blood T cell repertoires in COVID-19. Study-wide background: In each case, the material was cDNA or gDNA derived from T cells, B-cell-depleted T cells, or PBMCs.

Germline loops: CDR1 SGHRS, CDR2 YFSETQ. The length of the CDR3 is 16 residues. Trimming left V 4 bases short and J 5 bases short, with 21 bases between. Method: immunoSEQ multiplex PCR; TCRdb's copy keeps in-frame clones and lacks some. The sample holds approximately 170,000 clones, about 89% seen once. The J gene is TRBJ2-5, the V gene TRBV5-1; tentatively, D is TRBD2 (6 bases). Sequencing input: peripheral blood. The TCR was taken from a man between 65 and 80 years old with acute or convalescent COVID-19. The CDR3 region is CASSPTGTRSGETQYF. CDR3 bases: TGCGCCAGCAGCCCAACCGGGACCAGGAGCGGGGAGACCCAGTACTTC.